These 28 T cell receptor beta chains were sequenced from one sample in a study of T cells in Graves' hyperthyroidism and ophthalmopathy. TCR beta CDR3 sequences were amplified from RNA transcripts. An initial round of RT-PCR targeting the TCR CDR3 relied on the HTBI primer set. One entry per CDR3 protein, called by TCRdb with MiXCR from the multiplex PCR reads. Of hundreds of thousands of distinct CDR3 sequences listed, over 15% are singletons. The sequenced sample was blood. The receptors stem from a young woman with Graves' hyperthyroidism.

This clonotype was detected many times. The chain is built from TRBV12-3 or TRBV12-4 and TRBJ2-1; D is undetermined. V was shortened by 4 bases and J by 7 bases, with 8 bases between the two germline ends. The CDR3 length is 12 residues. The CDR3 nucleotides are TGTGCCAGCAGTTCCCCTATGAATGAGCAGTTCTTC. It encodes CASSSPMNEQFF.

This clonotype was seen at least ten times. The chain combines TRBV2 with TRBJ1-2; TRBD1 matches at 7 bases. The CDR3 is 13 amino acids. Germline assignment: CDR1 SNHLY and CDR2 FYNNEI. The ends lost 6 bases at V and 3 bases at J; junction bases unmatched: 4. The DNA for the CDR3 is TGTGCCAGCAGGGGGACAGCGGACTATGGCTACACCTTC. Encoded protein: CASRGTADYGYTF. The complete variable domain, with remaining parts taken from reference TRBV2 and TRBJ1-2, reads EPEVTQTPSHQVTQMGQEVILRCVPISNHLYFYWYRQILGQKVEFLVSFYNNEISEKSEIFDDQFSVERPDGSNFTLKIRSTKLEDSAMYFCASRGTADYGYTFGSGTRLTVV.

Many counts were recorded for this clonotype. This chain connects TRBV5-1 to TRBJ2-7, with D possibly TRBD2 on 6 matching bases. Germline CDR1 reads SGHRS; CDR2 reads YFSETQ. Deletions cut 0 bases from V and 7 bases from J, with 26 bases between. The length of the CDR3 is 18 residues. CDR3 sequence reads: CASSLVAARDSLDREQYF. For the CDR3, the DNA is TGCGCCAGCAGCTTGGTGGCTGCCAGGGACTCTTTAGATCGGGAGCAGTACTTC.

This clonotype has just a few counts. V is TRBV2 and J is TRBJ2-7; D is uncertain. CDR1 is SNHLY, CDR2 FYNNEI, per germline. The ends were cut back, 2 bases at V and 2 bases at J, with 10 bases in the middle. CDR3 length: 14 amino acids. In DNA, the CDR3 is TGTGCCAGCAGTGAATTAATCTACCCCTACGAGCAGTACTTC. This gives the protein CASSELIYPYEQYF.

This clonotype was seen many times. V and J are TRBV7-2 and TRBJ1-6; no reliable D call. V was shortened by 5 bases and J by 14 bases, with 16 bases between the two germline ends. This CDR3 contains 13 residues. Per the germline V gene, CDR1 is SGHTA and CDR2 is FQGNSA. The chain's CDR3 is CASSPEASITLHF. The CDR3 DNA sequence: TGTGCCAGCAGCCCCGAGGCATCCATCACCCTCCACTTT. The full variable domain, rest sourced from reference TRBV7-2 and TRBJ1-6, is GAGVSQSPSNKVTEKGKDVELRCDPISGHTALYWYRQSLGQGLEFLIYFQGNSAPDKSGLPSDRFSAERTGGSVSTLTIQRTQQEDSAVYLCASSPEASITLHFGNGTRLTVT.

The J gene is TRBJ1-6, the V gene TRBV7-2; D is unresolved. CDR3 length: 13 residues. In germline, CDR1 is SGHTA, CDR2 FQGNSA. Trimming shortened V by 2 bases and J by 4 bases, and 3 bases separated the two germline ends. The CDR3 DNA reads as TGTGCCAGCAGCTTACTTTATAATTCACCCCTCCACTTT. As protein: CASSLLYNSPLHF.

This clonotype has a count of ten or more. The chain employs TRBV24-1 and TRBJ2-7; 8 nucleotides line up with TRBD2. Germline V gene lookup returns CDR1 KGHDR and CDR2 SFDVKD. This CDR3 contains 13 residues. V lost 7 bases and J lost 3; bases outside the gene matches: 4. The CDR3 spells CATSSGTSYEQYF. DNA of the CDR3: TGTGCCACCAGCTCCGGGACTAGCTACGAGCAGTACTTC.

V is TRBV20-1 and J is TRBJ2-6; 10 positions match TRBD1. V lost 0 bases and J lost 1; bases outside the gene matches: 6. The CDR3 has 18 amino acids. The V gene's germline CDR1 is DFQATT and CDR2 SNEGSKA (reference sequence). Here the CDR3 reads CSARDSTGGLSGANVLTF. The CDR3 region has the DNA TGCAGTGCTAGAGATTCGACAGGGGGCCTTTCTGGGGCCAACGTCCTGACTTTC.

This clonotype was picked up many times. The rearrangement links TRBV28 to TRBJ2-3; 13 bases agree with TRBD2. V was clipped by 7 bases and J by 7 bases; unmatched bases: 8. From germline, CDR1 is MDHEN and CDR2 SYDVKM. CDR3 length: 15 residues. CDR3 region: CASTTSGRVRNTQYF. The CDR3 DNA follows: TGTGCCAGCACCACTAGCGGGAGGGTTCGGAATACGCAGTATTTT.

The sample holds a few counts of this clonotype. The chain employs TRBV9 and TRBJ2-3; D not resolved. Germline CDR1 reads SGDLS; CDR2 reads YYNGEE. CDR3 length: 14 residues. Trimming removed 0 bases from V and 2 bases from J, with 7 bases in between. The CDR3 sequence: CASSVAALTDTQYF. DNA for the CDR3: TGTGCCAGCAGCGTAGCGGCCCTCACAGATACGCAGTATTTT. Together with reference TRBV9 and TRBJ2-3, the CDR3 gives the full variable domain: DSGVTQTPKHLITATGQRVTLRCSPRSGDLSVYWYQQSLDQGLQFLIQYYNGEERAKGNILERFSAQQFPDLHSELNLSSLELGDSALYFCASSVAALTDTQYFGPGTRLTVL.

The rearrangement links TRBV20-1 to TRBJ2-7; 10 nucleotides agree with TRBD1. Looked up from germline, CDR1 is DFQATT and CDR2 is SNEGSKA (reference sequence). The CDR3 is 15 residues long. After removal of 4 bases from V and 5 bases from J, the junction contained 11 bases not matched to a gene. The CDR3 is CSANGLTGGKHEQYF. The CDR3 DNA reads as TGCAGTGCTAACGGTCTGACAGGGGGCAAACACGAGCAGTACTTC.

This clonotype was detected many times. The chain links TRBV28 to TRBJ2-3; TRBD2 matches at 9 bases. The J segment lost 6 bases and the V segment lost 4 bases, leaving 20 bases of the junction unmatched. The CDR3 has 19 residues. Germline V lookup: CDR1 MDHEN, CDR2 SYDVKM. As DNA, the CDR3 is TGTGCCAGCAGTTGCAACGATAGACTAGCGGCCTGGAGTTGCGATACGCAGTATTTT. Amino acid sequence: CASSCNDRLAAWSCDTQYF.

The rearrangement uses TRBV18 and TRBJ1-1; 9 bases fit TRBD1. The CDR3 consists of 17 residues. After removal of 1 base from V and 3 bases from J, the junction contained 9 bases not matched to a gene. Germline CDR1 and CDR2: KGHSH and LQKENI. CDR3 amino acids: CASSPRMRQGGYTEAFF. In DNA, the CDR3 is TGTGCCAGCTCACCACGGATGCGACAGGGGGGTTACACTGAAGCTTTCTTT.

There are many counts of this clonotype. This chain connects TRBV11-2 to TRBJ2-1; perhaps TRBD2 as D (7 bases). The germline V gene has CDR1 SGHAT and CDR2 FQNNGV. V lost 5 bases and J 6 bases, leaving 14 bases between the germline ends. The CDR3 totals 14 residues. The chain's CDR3 is CASSTPGGANEQFF. CDR3 coding DNA: TGTGCCAGCAGCACCCCGGGGGGCGCCAATGAGCAGTTCTTC.

This clonotype was counted many times. This chain links TRBV3-1 with TRBJ2-1; D is perhaps TRBD2 (5 bases). V lost 3 bases, J lost 7 bases, and 13 bases lay in between. The CDR3 consists of 14 residues. Germline V gene lookup returns CDR1 LGHDT and CDR2 YNNKEL (reference sequence). The CDR3 reads CASSHNRRTNEQFF. CDR3 sequence (DNA): TGTGCCAGCAGCCACAACCGAAGGACTAATGAGCAGTTCTTC.

This clonotype appeared many times. The CDR3 reads CASSPTPLSGGSYEQYF. CDR3 in DNA: TGTGCCAGCAGTCCAACCCCCCTTAGCGGGGGTTCCTACGAGCAGTACTTC. This sequence joins TRBV12-3 or TRBV12-4 and TRBJ2-7; TRBD2 matches at 9 bases. This CDR3 region has 17 residues. V was clipped by 5 bases and J by 1 base; unmatched bases: 12.

This rearrangement joins TRBV29-1 to TRBJ2-1; D remains unclear. Trimming took 5 bases from V and 6 from J, leaving 17 bases between them. The CDR3 totals 14 residues. Germline V lookup: CDR1 SQVTM, CDR2 ANQGSEA. For the CDR3, the DNA is TGCAGCGTTCCTAACCGATTACAGACCAATGAGCAGTTCTTC. It codes for CSVPNRLQTNEQFF.

This clonotype was seen repeatedly, ten times or more. The chain links TRBV7-9 to TRBJ2-5; maybe TRBD2 (7 bases). V was cut by 0 bases and J by 1 base, with 9 bases left in between. CDR1 and CDR2 from the germline V gene are SEHNR and FQNEAQ (reference sequence). CDR3 length: 15 residues. The CDR3 nucleotides are TGTGCCAGCAGCTTAGCGGGGGGGGCCCAAGAGACCCAGTACTTC. It is translated as CASSLAGGAQETQYF.

There are many counts of this clonotype. The gene calls are TRBV20-1 and TRBJ2-3; 12 bases are shared with TRBD2. Per germline, CDR1 DFQATT and CDR2 SNEGSKA (reference sequence). With 2 bases clipped from V and 6 bases from J, the junction kept 12 bases outside the gene matches. The CDR3 length is 17 residues. CDR3 loop: CSARRPRLAGDIDTQYF. The CDR3, as DNA: TGCAGTGCTAGAAGGCCCCGACTAGCGGGAGACATTGATACGCAGTATTTT.

This clonotype was observed at least ten times. The gene calls are TRBV3-1 and TRBJ1-1; a possible D gene is TRBD1 (6 bases). The length of the CDR3 is 15 residues. The V end was cut by 0 bases, the J end by 2 bases, with 10 bases between. CDR1 is LGHDT and CDR2 is YNNKEL in the germline V gene (reference sequence). The CDR3 DNA follows: TGTGCCAGCAGCCAAGATTGGGGGGCCAACACTGAAGCTTTCTTT. Its protein is CASSQDWGANTEAFF.

This clonotype was detected only a few times. The CDR3 here is CASSTGSPYSNQPQHF. CDR3 nucleotides: TGTGCCAGCAGTACAGGGAGCCCTTATAGCAATCAGCCCCAGCATTTT. The chain recombines TRBV6-1 with TRBJ1-5; maybe TRBD1 (6 bases). This CDR3 is 16 amino acids long. V was shortened by 5 bases and J by 0 bases, with 14 bases between the two germline ends. Per the germline V gene, CDR1 is MNHNS and CDR2 is SASEGT.

A note on this clonotype: A much larger clone sits a single nucleotide away, making a read error possible. The chain links TRBV3-1 to TRBJ2-1; 7 bases line up with TRBD1. Germline V gene data show CDR1 as LGHDT and CDR2 as YNNKEL (reference sequence). Trimming cost V 7 bases and J 5 bases; bases outside gene matches: 2. The CDR3 is made up of 12 amino acids. CDR3 nucleotides: TGTGCCAGCAACGGACAGGACAATGAGCAGTTCTTC. It yields the protein CASNGQDNEQFF.

This clonotype was seen repeatedly, ten times or more. V usage is TRBV24-1 and J usage is TRBJ1-5, with 9 bases lining up with TRBD1. The germline V gene encodes CDR1 KGHDR and CDR2 SFDVKD. With V trimmed by 5 bases and J by 4 bases, 5 bases remained unmatched. CDR3 size: 15 residues. The CDR3 region has the DNA TGTGCCACCAGTGCGGGACAGGGAAGGAATCAGCCCCAGCATTTT. It specifies CATSAGQGRNQPQHF.

Ten or more counts support this clonotype. V is TRBV7-9 and J is TRBJ2-7; 8 nucleotides match TRBD1. The V segment lost 4 bases and the J segment 0 bases; nucleotides outside the gene matches: 8. The CDR3 runs to 16 residues. CDR1 is SEHNR, CDR2 FQNEAQ, per germline (reference sequence). CDR3 amino acids: CASSSTGTGDSYEQYF. CDR3 bases: TGTGCCAGCAGCTCAACCGGGACAGGAGACTCCTACGAGCAGTACTTC.

V is TRBV4-3 and J is TRBJ2-3, with TRBD2 as a possible D gene (6 bases). Trimming left V 0 bases short and J 4 bases short, with 23 bases between. Germline CDR1 is LGHNA and CDR2 is YSLEER. This CDR3 is 19 amino acids long. The CDR3 DNA reads as TGCGCCAGCAGCCAAGAAGCCTCTGGGCAGGGCGGGACCCCAGATACGCAGTATTTT. It translates to CASSQEASGQGGTPDTQYF.

This clonotype was observed many times. CDR3: CASSAGRGQGIATNEKLFF. The CDR3 DNA reads as TGTGCCAGCAGTGCTGGCAGGGGTCAGGGCATAGCAACTAATGAAAAACTGTTTTTT. V gene TRBV2 combines with J gene TRBJ1-4; perhaps TRBD1 as D (6 bases). CDR3 length equals 19 residues. The germline V gene encodes CDR1 SNHLY and CDR2 FYNNEI. Trimming took 4 bases from V and 0 from J, leaving 21 bases between them. Filled out from reference TRBV2 and TRBJ1-4, the complete variable domain reads EPEVTQTPSHQVTQMGQEVILRCVPISNHLYFYWYRQILGQKVEFLVSFYNNEISEKSEIFDDQFSVERPDGSNFTLKIRSTKLEDSAMYFCASSAGRGQGIATNEKLFFGSGTQLSVL.

This clonotype was seen a few times. This sequence joins TRBV28 and TRBJ2-1; 7 nucleotides line up with TRBD2. CDR3 length equals 13 residues. J lost 6 bases, V lost 4 bases, and 3 bases had no gene match. Looked up from germline, CDR1 is MDHEN and CDR2 is SYDVKM. CDR3 sequence reads: CASSYGRFNEQFF. The CDR3 DNA is TGTGCCAGCAGTTACGGGAGGTTCAATGAGCAGTTCTTC.

The chain is built from TRBV27 and TRBJ1-1, with D unclear. The V and J ends lost 2 bases and 5 bases respectively, with 9 bases between them. The germline CDR1 and CDR2 sequences are MNHEY and SMNVEV (reference sequence). This CDR3 is 13 amino acids long. CDR3 coding DNA: TGTGCCAGCAGTTTAGATGGTTTAACTGAAGCTTTCTTT. Residues: CASSLDGLTEAFF.